This T cell receptor (beta chain) was sequenced during a study of neurological immune-mediated disorders. This clonotype came up many times. Trimming left V 6 bases short and J 6 bases short, with 15 bases between. Germline V CDR1 and CDR2: DFQATT, SNEGSKA (reference sequence). The length of the CDR3 is 12 residues. TCRdb re-called the 5' RACE reads through MiXCR, storing one row per CDR3 protein. Found here are some 95,000 distinct CDR3 sequences, around 3.3% of them singletons; the top ten hold 5.5% to 6.5%. Material: PBMCs. This chain uses TRBV20-1 with TRBJ2-7, with D tentatively TRBD1 (6 bases). This TCR was sampled from a woman between 18 and 29 years old with multiple sclerosis. The CDR3 DNA reads as TGCAGTGCGCGCCTTCTCAGGGGCGAGCAGTACTTC. Encoded protein: CSARLLRGEQYF.